One and the same sample provided the 20 T cell receptor beta chains below, sequenced in a study of PD-1 blockade in classical Hodgkin lymphoma. Sequenced by immunoSEQ multiplex PCR; TCRdb stores in-frame clones only, minus some. The sample carries 25,000 to 30,000 clones, around three quarters recorded once. Noted time point: cycle 4 day 1 (C4D1), after less than 7 weeks of nivolumab. All trial patients relapsed after autologous stem cell transplantation. The material was peripheral blood mononuclear cells (PBMCs), obtained before the fourth cycle of nivolumab. The source of these receptors is a human donor with classical Hodgkin lymphoma.

The chain links TRBV6-6 to TRBJ1-4, with D possibly matching TRBD1 (6 bases). The CDR3 runs to 13 residues. Trimming removed 6 bases at V and 8 bases at J, with 13 bases between. Germline V gives CDR1 MNHNY, CDR2 SVGAGI (reference sequence). The CDR3 reads CASRQGVREKLFF. The CDR3 DNA is TGTGCCAGCAGACAGGGTGTAAGAGAAAAACTGTTTTTT.

V is TRBV5-4 and J is TRBJ2-3, with 10 bases aligning to TRBD1. Unmatched junction bases numbered 6, after V lost 2 bases and J lost 6 bases. Germline assignment: CDR1 SGHNT and CDR2 YYREEE (reference sequence). This CDR3 is 15 amino acids long. The CDR3 region is CASSFGTGVADTQYF. The CDR3 region has the DNA TGTGCCAGCAGCTTCGGGACAGGGGTGGCCGATACGCAGTATTTT.

The rearrangement uses TRBV15 and TRBJ1-4; D perhaps matches TRBD1 (6 bases). The CDR3 contains 16 residues. The V end lost 0 bases, the J end lost 8 bases, and 16 bases lay between the germline ends. Germline values: CDR1 LNHNV, CDR2 YYDKDF (reference sequence). This chain's CDR3 is CATSRDPGGQREKLFF. In nucleotides, the CDR3 is TGTGCCACCAGCAGAGATCCCGGGGGGCAGCGGGAAAAACTGTTTTTT.

The rearrangement uses TRBV6-1 and TRBJ1-5, with 9 bases fitting TRBD1. This CDR3 comprises 14 residues. Germline V lookup: CDR1 MNHNS, CDR2 SASEGT. Trimming cost V 10 bases and J 1 base; bases outside gene matches: 5. CDR3 bases: TGTGCCATACAGGGGGCGAGGAGCAATCAGCCCCAGCATTTT. This sequence encodes CAIQGARSNQPQHF.

V is TRBV18 and J is TRBJ2-7; no reliable D call. The V end was cut by 4 bases, the J end by 6 bases, with 13 bases between. The CDR3 runs 13 residues. Germline V gives CDR1 KGHSH, CDR2 LQKENI. The CDR3 bases are TGTGCCAGCTCACTCACCCTGGAGACCGAGCAGTACTTC. Encoded protein: CASSLTLETEQYF.

The V and J genes are TRBV29-1 and TRBJ1-1, with D perhaps TRBD1 (5 bases). Trimming removed 8 bases at V and 5 bases at J, with 12 bases between. CDR1 SQVTM and CDR2 ANQGSEA come from the germline V gene. This CDR3 is 11 amino acids long. For the CDR3, the DNA is TGCAGCACGGGCGGGGGGACTGAAGCTTTCTTT. It encodes CSTGGGTEAFF.

The J gene is TRBJ2-1, the V gene TRBV6-1; 9 bases map to TRBD1. The CDR3 is 14 amino acids. Germline V gene lookup returns CDR1 MNHNS and CDR2 SASEGT. V trimming: 4 bases; J trimming: 9 bases; junction bases outside the gene matches: 7. CDR3 DNA sequence: TGTGCCAGCAGTGGGGACAGGGCCCGAAGTGAGCAGTTCTTC. Translating it yields CASSGDRARSEQFF.

The J gene is TRBJ2-2, the V gene TRBV28; no firm D call. The CDR3 is made up of 11 amino acids. CDR1 and CDR2 from the germline V gene are MDHEN and SYDVKM. V was shortened by 8 bases and J by 9 bases, with 10 bases between the two germline ends. CDR3 loop: CASQDIRELFF. Written as DNA, the CDR3 is TGTGCCAGCCAAGACATCAGGGAGCTGTTTTTT.

The V and J genes are TRBV14 and TRBJ2-7; D gene uncertain. This CDR3 is built from 16 residues. Trimming cost V 0 bases and J 0 bases, with 12 bases left between them. Germline V lookup: CDR1 SGHDN, CDR2 FVKESK. CDR3 bases: TGTGCCAGCAGCCAAGATTACGGGCTAAGCTCCTACGAGCAGTACTTC. This gives the protein CASSQDYGLSSYEQYF.

This clone has more than one count but fewer than ten. This CDR3 reads CASSDRLAGAQGTDTQYF. CDR3 nucleotide sequence: TGCGCCAGCTCAGATCGACTAGCGGGTGCCCAGGGCACAGATACGCAGTATTTT. This rearrangement joins TRBV5-1 to TRBJ2-3; 10 bases fit TRBD2. Trimming at V came to 7 bases and at J to 1 base, leaving 15 bases not matched to a gene. The CDR3 consists of 18 residues. Per germline, CDR1 SGHRS and CDR2 YFSETQ. Using reference TRBV5-1 and TRBJ2-3 for the parts outside the CDR3, the full variable domain is KAGVTQTPRYLIKTRGQQVTLSCSPISGHRSVSWYQQTPGQGLQFLFEYFSETQRNKGNFPGRFSGRQFSNSRSEMNVSTLELGDSALYLCASSDRLAGAQGTDTQYFGPGTRLTVL.

Here the CDR3 reads CASSLSGQDNEQFF. Here the CDR3 DNA reads TGTGCCAGCAGTTTATCGGGGCAGGACAATGAGCAGTTCTTC. J is TRBJ2-1 and V is TRBV27; possibly TRBD1 for D (5 bases). Germline lookup yields CDR1 MNHEY and CDR2 SMNVEV (reference sequence). V was pared by 0 bases and J by 5 bases, with 8 bases between. The CDR3 extends over 14 amino acids.

The chain carries TRBV10-3 and TRBJ1-1; 9 bases agree with TRBD1. CDR1 and CDR2 from the germline V gene are ENHRY and SYGVKD. This CDR3 has 15 residues. The ends lost 6 bases at V and 5 bases at J; junction bases unmatched: 10. CDR3 nucleotides: TGTGCCATCAGATCGGGACAGGGTGTGGGTACTGAAGCTTTCTTT. This codes for CAIRSGQGVGTEAFF.

V usage is TRBV5-5 and J usage is TRBJ1-1; TRBD1 agrees at 7 bases. The CDR3 has 15 amino acids. Germline-derived CDR1 and CDR2 are SGHKS and YYEKEE (reference sequence). The J segment lost 7 bases and the V segment lost 2 bases, leaving 11 bases of the junction unmatched. CDR3 amino acids: CASSLSGTAFFEAFF. The CDR3 DNA reads as TGTGCCAGCAGCTTATCCGGGACAGCCTTTTTTGAAGCTTTCTTT.

The chain recombines TRBV28 with TRBJ1-5; D may be TRBD1 (5 bases). This CDR3 spans 13 amino acids. The germline V gene encodes CDR1 MDHEN and CDR2 SYDVKM. V lost 9 bases, J lost 5 bases, and 14 bases lay in between. The CDR3 loop reads CASRGGGYQPQHF. As DNA, the CDR3 is TGTGCCAGTAGAGGTGGGGGGTATCAGCCCCAGCATTTT.

The CDR3 loop is CASSPQGGTEAFF. CDR3 in DNA: TGTGCCAGTAGTCCACAGGGTGGGACTGAAGCTTTCTTT. The chain is built from TRBV19 and TRBJ1-1, with D possibly being TRBD1 (6 bases). The germline V gene encodes CDR1 LNHDA and CDR2 SQIVND (reference sequence). The CDR3 has 13 residues. The germline V and J ends were trimmed by 5 bases and 5 bases, with 12 bases remaining between them.

J is TRBJ1-4 and V is TRBV5-1; D not resolved. V was shortened by 0 bases and J by 5 bases, with 14 bases between the two germline ends. The CDR3 has 16 amino acids. Per germline, CDR1 SGHRS and CDR2 YFSETQ. The CDR3 spells CASSLASAGVNEKLFF. In DNA, the CDR3 is TGCGCCAGCAGCTTGGCAAGTGCCGGGGTAAATGAAAAACTGTTTTTT.

This chain uses TRBV10-1 with TRBJ2-7; D may be TRBD1 or TRBD2 (5 bases each). V lost 9 bases, J lost 0 bases, and 9 bases lay in between. In germline, CDR1 is WNHNN, CDR2 SYGVQD (reference sequence). The CDR3 has 12 residues. The CDR3 sequence is CARSGSSYEQYF. The CDR3 region has the DNA TGCGCCAGATCAGGGAGCTCCTACGAGCAGTACTTC.

This chain joins TRBV11-2 and TRBJ1-2; 9 bases map to TRBD1. In germline, CDR1 is SGHAT, CDR2 FQNNGV. The J segment lost 2 bases and the V segment lost 4 bases, leaving 11 bases of the junction unmatched. The length of the CDR3 is 17 residues. Written as DNA, the CDR3 is TGTGCCAGCAGCTACGGACAGGGGTTTGTATCCAACTATGGCTACACCTTC. Protein sequence: CASSYGQGFVSNYGYTF.

The chain links TRBV15 to TRBJ1-1; 8 bases align to TRBD1. Unmatched junction bases numbered 6, after V lost 6 bases and J lost 0 bases. Germline CDR1 reads LNHNV; CDR2 reads YYDKDF (reference sequence). The CDR3 covers 15 residues. CDR3 sequence reads: CATSPDRAMNTEAFF. The CDR3 nucleotides read TGTGCCACCAGTCCGGACAGGGCCATGAACACTGAAGCTTTCTTT.

V gene TRBV6-6 combines with J gene TRBJ1-3; D is perhaps TRBD1 (5 bases). Germline CDR1 MNHNY, CDR2 SVGAGI (reference sequence). Trimming pared 5 bases from V and 0 bases from J, leaving 11 bases between. This CDR3 comprises 15 residues. The CDR3 nucleotides are TGTGCCAGCAGTCCTGGGGCCTTCTCTGGAAACACCATATATTTT. This gives the protein CASSPGAFSGNTIYF.